The source of this T cell receptor (beta chain) is a study of lymphopenia after photon versus proton radiotherapy. This CDR3 spans 13 amino acids. Between the trimmed V and J ends, which lost 6 bases and 2 bases, there was a span of 9 bases. Germline V gene lookup returns CDR1 MNHNY and CDR2 SVGAGI (reference sequence). The data were produced by immunoSEQ multiplex PCR, yet TCRdb's version contains in-frame clones alone and is incomplete. In the table there are about 7,300 clones, over 85% of which are singletons. The V gene is TRBV6-6, the J gene TRBJ2-3; the D gene could be TRBD1 or TRBD2 (5 bases each). This TCR was recovered from a man in his 60s with cholangiocarcinoma. The sample was peripheral blood, taken from a patient treated with photon-based radiotherapy. The DNA of the CDR3 is TGTGCCAGCAGCCGAGGGGACACAGATACGCAGTATTTT. Translated, it gives CASSRGDTDTQYF.